This T cell receptor (beta chain) comes out of a study of cytomegalovirus exposure and HLA in healthy donors. For the study at large: The 120 or so validation repertoires, a later analysis reported, used the same platform as the approximately 670 first-cohort repertoires. The study's findings and limits: Confirmation in vitro established that a few CMV-associated chains were specific for CMV antigens. There were about 160 TCR beta chains listed as cytomegalovirus-associated. It was reported that the classifier diagnosed cytomegalovirus status with high specificity and sensitivity in both the original and validation cohorts.

The CDR3 runs to 15 residues. In germline, CDR1 is SGHVS, CDR2 FNYEAQ. Trimming took 5 bases from V and 0 from J; bases not matched to a gene: 5. Generated by immunoSEQ multiplex PCR, the TCRdb table keeps only in-frame clones and is missing some. This sample yields some 340,000 clones, of which roughly 90% are seen a single time; 1.2% belongs to the top ten. This clone was counted between two and nine times. Its specificity is unknown. The specimen was PBMCs. The J gene is TRBJ2-5, the V gene TRBV7-6; 8 nucleotides agree with TRBD2. The origin of this receptor is a woman aged 25-40 years in good health and CMV-seropositive. CDR3 residues: CASSPPGGYQETQYF. CDR3 in DNA: TGTGCCAGCAGCCCGCCGGGGGGGTACCAAGAGACCCAGTACTTC.